The T cell receptor (beta chain) under discussion was sequenced for a study of blood T cell repertoires in COVID-19. Study at large: Samples of COVID-19 (acute and convalescent) were obtained from the United States, Italy and Spain.

This table comes from immunoSEQ multiplex PCR, and its TCRdb copy is limited to in-frame clones, with some not included. The sample includes about 140,000 clones, 80% of them seen just once. CDR1 and CDR2 from the germline V gene are MDHEN and SYDVKM. The CDR3 totals 13 residues. The V gene lost 5 bases and the J gene lost 5 bases, with 13 bases spanning the gap. The sequence was collected from an older man who had recovered from COVID-19. Sequencing input: peripheral blood. The chain carries TRBV28 and TRBJ2-7; weak D call: TRBD2 (6 bases). The chain's CDR3 is CASSAGRINEQYF. The CDR3 bases are TGTGCCAGCAGTGCGGGACGTATAAACGAGCAGTACTTC.